These T cell receptor beta chains were read from a single sample in a study of shared clonotypes between healthy human individuals. Using immunoSEQ multiplex PCR, the repertoire was profiled, and TCRdb retains in-frame clones only, with some absent. The table includes about 2.1 million clones, about 94% detected once. The sequencing input was naive CD8+ T cells from PBMCs. These receptor sequences come from a man aged 18 to 29 in good health. Some clones in this sample may be carry-over from other donors' samples. Both conserved end residues are part of each CDR3. The D gene is left open where the match is weak. Clone size is not always given. Where it is, it says once, few, many or a class for expanded clones.

length	V	J	size	D	DNA	CDR3
13	TRBV19	TRBJ1-1	-	-	TGTGCCAGTAGTATAGGTTCAGGGGCTGAAGCTTTCTTT	CASSIGSGAEAFF
16	TRBV27	TRBJ2-6	-	TRBD1	TGTGCCAGCAGTTTATTGACAGGGCTCGGGGCCAACGTCCTGACTTTC	CASSLLTGLGANVLTF
15	TRBV11-2	TRBJ2-3	-	-	TGTGCCAGCAGTCCGCGGACACTAGGCACAGATACGCAGTATTTT	CASSPRTLGTDTQYF
12	TRBV6-6	TRBJ1-1	once	-	TGTGCCAGCAGTAGTGGGGGCACTGAAGCTTTCTTT	CASSSGGTEAFF
15	TRBV6-1	TRBJ2-7	-	TRBD2	TGTGCCAGCCTTTCTCCCCCGGCGGGGGTTCACGAGCAGTACTTC	CASLSPPAGVHEQYF
14	TRBV9	TRBJ1-3	-	-	TGTGCCAGCAGCGTTAGGGACCGCGGAAACACCATATATTTT	CASSVRDRGNTIYF
14	TRBV19	TRBJ2-2	-	TRBD2	TGTGCCAGTAGGCTAGCGGCAAACACCGGGGAGCTGTTTTTT	CASRLAANTGELFF
14	TRBV5-6	TRBJ1-1	once	-	TGTGCCAGCAGCTTGCTTTCCATGAACACTGAAGCTTTCTTT	CASSLLSMNTEAFF
14	TRBV25-1	TRBJ1-3	-	-	TGTGCCAGCAGGGCGGGGGGACCGGGGAACACCATATATTTT	CASRAGGPGNTIYF
15	TRBV11-2	TRBJ2-1	-	TRBD2	TGTGCCAGCAGCCAAGGACTAGCGGGAGTTAATGAGCAGTTCTTC	CASSQGLAGVNEQFF
13	TRBV7-9	TRBJ2-1	-	-	TGTGCCAGCAGCTTAGTACGGGACAATGAGCAGTTCTTC	CASSLVRDNEQFF
14	TRBV9	TRBJ2-7	-	TRBD2	TGTGCCAGCAGCCCGGGGACTAGTAGTTACGAGCAGTACTTC	CASSPGTSSYEQYF
16	TRBV27	TRBJ1-2	-	-	TGTGCCAGCAGTTTACTGGGGGGACGGCCCGACTATGGCTACACCTTC	CASSLLGGRPDYGYTF